These 10 T cell receptor beta chains share one sample of origin, sequenced in a study of cytomegalovirus exposure and HLA in healthy donors (dated by TCRdb to 2017 to 2019). The library came from the immunoSEQ multiplex PCR assay. For the multiplex PCR, a mixture combining 60 forward primers for TCR Vbeta segments and 13 reverse primers for TCR Jbeta segments was used. The source is immuneACCESS, and TCRdb retained only in-frame sequences with V and J called. Part of the clones is not carried over; for the studies checked, unresolved V genes explain less than half of this, and the remainder is unexplained. This sample's table lists about 100,000 clones. In total, the top ten clones hold just over 5.5% of the sample. Sequenced sample: PBMCs. These receptors all come from a girl aged 10 to 17 in good health and CMV-seropositive.

V is TRBV6-1 and J is TRBJ1-1, with D unresolved. From germline, CDR1 is MNHNS and CDR2 SASEGT. The CDR3 contains 12 residues. The V and J ends lost 6 bases and 1 base respectively, with 6 bases between them. DNA of the CDR3: TGTGCCAGCAGGGCTGGGAACACTGAAGCTTTCTTT. Amino acid sequence: CASRAGNTEAFF.

V usage is TRBV7-2 and J usage is TRBJ1-6; D not resolved. There are 14 residues in the CDR3. Germline values: CDR1 SGHTA, CDR2 FQGNSA. Trimming cost V 3 bases and J 9 bases, with 12 bases left between them. The CDR3 protein is CASSFHKGGSPLHF. CDR3 in DNA: TGTGCCAGCAGCTTTCATAAAGGAGGTTCACCCCTCCACTTT.

This sequence joins TRBV4-3 and TRBJ2-5; D is possibly TRBD2 (5 bases). The CDR3 has 15 amino acids. CDR1 is LGHNA, CDR2 YSLEER, per germline. V was shortened by 0 bases and J by 4 bases, with 12 bases between the two germline ends. The chain's CDR3 is CASSQDSSRAETQYF. CDR3 nucleotides: TGCGCCAGCAGCCAAGACAGTTCGAGGGCAGAGACCCAGTACTTC.

The rearrangement links TRBV30 to TRBJ1-1; 9 nucleotides align to TRBD1. The CDR3 covers 13 residues. Germline V gene sequence: CDR1 GTSNPN, CDR2 SVGIG (reference sequence). Losses at the gene ends were 5 bases for V and 1 base for J; bases not matched to a gene: 2. CDR3 nucleotide sequence: TGTGCCTGGCGGGACAGGGCGAACACTGAAGCTTTCTTT. Residues: CAWRDRANTEAFF. The complete variable domain, with remaining parts taken from reference TRBV30 and TRBJ1-1, reads SQTIHQWPATLVQPVGSPLSLECTVEGTSNPNLYWYRQAAGRGLQLLFYSVGIGQISSEVPQNLSASRPQDRQFILSSKKLLLSDSGFYLCAWRDRANTEAFFGQGTRLTVV.

The J gene is TRBJ1-1, the V gene TRBV18; 12 nucleotides line up with TRBD1. Germline-derived CDR1 and CDR2 are KGHSH and LQKENI. Trimming removed 3 bases from V and 1 base from J; junction bases left unmatched: 0. This CDR3 spans 15 amino acids. CDR3 sequence: CASSPGQGANTEAFF. CDR3 coding DNA: TGTGCCAGCTCACCGGGACAGGGGGCGAACACTGAAGCTTTCTTT.

This chain connects TRBV5-5 to TRBJ2-7; D is ambiguous. Trimming took 0 bases from V and 3 from J, leaving 4 bases between them. The CDR3 runs to 12 residues. Germline V lookup: CDR1 SGHKS, CDR2 YYEKEE (reference sequence). For the CDR3, the DNA is TGTGCCAGCAGCTTGGGAGGCTACGAGCAGTACTTC. This codes for CASSLGGYEQYF.

About this clone: The junction departs from the called germline gene at one end, perhaps through a read error. The chain joins TRBV15 to TRBJ2-3; 8 bases agree with TRBD1. This CDR3 has 14 residues. The V gene's germline CDR1 is LNHNV and CDR2 YYDKDF (reference sequence). The CDR3 region has the DNA TGTGCCACCAGCAGGACAGGGGTGACAGATAAGCAGTATTTT. Residues: CATSRTGVTDKQYF.

V gene TRBV30 combines with J gene TRBJ2-7, with unresolved D. Trimming pared 0 bases from V and 4 bases from J, leaving 13 bases between. In germline, CDR1 is GTSNPN, CDR2 SVGIG (reference sequence). This CDR3 region has 14 residues. The CDR3 loop reads CAWSVGGSNYEQYV. CDR3 sequence (DNA): TGTGCCTGGAGTGTTGGCGGATCCAATTACGAGCAGTACGTC.

V usage is TRBV28 and J usage is TRBJ2-2; possible D gene TRBD1, 6 bases. The CDR3 consists of 15 residues. Germline-derived CDR1 and CDR2 are MDHEN and SYDVKM. Trimming shortened V by 6 bases and J by 10 bases, and 21 bases separated the two germline ends. The CDR3 sequence is CASRGPGTNREELFF. In DNA, the CDR3 is TGTGCCAGCAGGGGGCCCGGGACAAATCGCGAGGAGCTGTTTTTT.

V gene TRBV4-3 combines with J gene TRBJ1-5; D unresolved. The CDR3 has 15 residues. Germline CDR1 reads LGHNA; CDR2 reads YSLEER. V was cut by 0 bases and J by 0 bases, with 6 bases left in between. CDR3 sequence (DNA): TGCGCCAGCAGCCAAGATAATTATAGCAATCAGCCCCAGCATTTT. Translation: CASSQDNYSNQPQHF.